Listed here are 7 T cell receptor beta chains from one sample, sequenced in a study of blood T cell repertoires in COVID-19. Generated by immunoSEQ multiplex PCR, the TCRdb table keeps only in-frame clones and is missing some. The table records roughly 260,000 clones, about 89% of them present only once. Sample: peripheral blood. These receptors all stem from a man aged 35 to 55 who had recovered from COVID-19.

The V and J genes are TRBV24-1 and TRBJ2-5; TRBD1 aligns across 11 bases. The length of the CDR3 is 12 residues. In germline, CDR1 is KGHDR, CDR2 SFDVKD. J gave up 7 bases and V 9 bases, and 3 bases lay outside the gene matches. In nucleotides, the CDR3 is TGTGCCACCGGGGACAGGGGGGGGACCCAGTACTTC. Its translation: CATGDRGGTQYF.

The chain employs TRBV9 and TRBJ2-3; 9 nucleotides agree with TRBD2. CDR1 is SGDLS and CDR2 is YYNGEE in the germline V gene. The CDR3 is made up of 15 amino acids. V was pared by 0 bases and J by 5 bases, with 4 bases of the junction left unmatched. The CDR3 DNA follows: TGTGCCAGCAGCGTAGGTCCTAGCGGGATAGATACGCAGTATTTT. It codes for CASSVGPSGIDTQYF.

The genes are TRBV5-1 and TRBJ2-7; 7 bases are shared with TRBD2. The junction had 15 bases not matched to a gene; V was cut back by 3 bases and J by 3 bases. The CDR3 runs 17 residues. Germline V CDR1 and CDR2: SGHRS, YFSETQ. CDR3 sequence: CASSWQLAGDSVYEQYF. DNA for the CDR3: TGCGCCAGCAGCTGGCAGTTGGCGGGAGACTCCGTCTACGAGCAGTACTTC.

This rearrangement joins TRBV7-9 to TRBJ1-5; TRBD1 might be the D (6 bases). This CDR3 is built from 14 residues. V gave up 5 bases and J gave up 3 bases, with 11 bases separating them. Germline CDR1 is SEHNR and CDR2 is FQNEAQ (reference sequence). The CDR3 nucleotides are TGTGCCAGCAGCGCTACAGGGCACAATCAGCCCCAGCATTTT. Translation: CASSATGHNQPQHF. The full variable domain, in which reference TRBV7-9 and TRBJ1-5 provide the parts outside the CDR3, is DTGVSQNPRHKITKRGQNVTFRCDPISEHNRLYWYRQTLGQGPEFLTYFQNEAQLEKSRLLSDRFSAERPKGSFSTLEIQRTEQGDSAMYLCASSATGHNQPQHFGDGTRLSIL.

This chain connects TRBV7-9 to TRBJ2-1; 9 positions match TRBD2. Losses at the gene ends were 0 bases for V and 9 bases for J; bases not matched to a gene: 6. The germline V gene has CDR1 SEHNR and CDR2 FQNEAQ (reference sequence). This CDR3 spans 15 amino acids. CDR3: CASSLAAGGPSEQFF. Here the CDR3 DNA reads TGTGCCAGCAGCTTAGCGGCGGGAGGGCCGAGTGAGCAGTTCTTC.

The chain combines TRBV4-2 with TRBJ2-7; D is unclear. Germline V gene data show CDR1 as LGHNA and CDR2 as YNFKEQ. The CDR3 contains 13 residues. Trimming pared 10 bases from V and 6 bases from J, leaving 19 bases between. CDR3 protein: CAMRIGRVGEQYF. CDR3 bases: TGTGCCATGAGAATCGGTCGGGTAGGCGAGCAGTACTTC.

The chain joins TRBV11-2 to TRBJ2-1; D call uncertain. V gave up 0 bases and J gave up 9 bases, with 15 bases separating them. The CDR3 has 15 amino acids. Germline-derived CDR1 and CDR2 are SGHAT and FQNNGV. The CDR3 DNA reads TGTGCCAGCAGCTTAGATGGTCAGGTACAATTTGAGCAGTTCTTC. Protein sequence: CASSLDGQVQFEQFF.